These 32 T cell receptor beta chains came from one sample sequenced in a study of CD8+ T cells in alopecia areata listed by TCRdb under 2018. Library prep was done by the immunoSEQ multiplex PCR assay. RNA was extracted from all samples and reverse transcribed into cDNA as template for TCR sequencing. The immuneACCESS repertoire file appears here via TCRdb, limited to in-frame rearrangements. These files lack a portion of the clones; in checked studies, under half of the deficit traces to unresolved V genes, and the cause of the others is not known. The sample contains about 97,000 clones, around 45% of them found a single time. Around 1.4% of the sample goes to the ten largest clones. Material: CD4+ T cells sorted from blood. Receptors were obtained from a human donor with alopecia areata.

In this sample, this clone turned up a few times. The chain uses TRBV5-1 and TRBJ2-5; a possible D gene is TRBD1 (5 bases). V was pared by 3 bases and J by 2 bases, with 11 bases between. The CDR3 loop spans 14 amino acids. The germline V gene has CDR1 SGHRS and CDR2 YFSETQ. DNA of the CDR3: TGCGCCAGCAGCTCTTCAGGGAATCAAGAGACCCAGTACTTC. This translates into CASSSSGNQETQYF.

The CDR3 DNA reads as TGCAGCGTTAAGGGGGACAGGGGCCTTCAAGAGACCCAGTACTTC. This gives the protein CSVKGDRGLQETQYF. The gene calls are TRBV29-1 and TRBJ2-5; 10 bases align to TRBD1. Germline assignment: CDR1 SQVTM and CDR2 ANQGSEA. The length of the CDR3 is 15 residues. With 5 bases clipped from V and 2 bases from J, the junction kept 8 bases outside the gene matches.

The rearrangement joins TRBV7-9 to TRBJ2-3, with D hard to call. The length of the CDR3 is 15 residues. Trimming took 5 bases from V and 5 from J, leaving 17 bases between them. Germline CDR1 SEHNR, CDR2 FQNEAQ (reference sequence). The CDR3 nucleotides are TGTGCCAGCAGCCTCACCTCGCTAGAAGGAGATACGCAGTATTTT. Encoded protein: CASSLTSLEGDTQYF.

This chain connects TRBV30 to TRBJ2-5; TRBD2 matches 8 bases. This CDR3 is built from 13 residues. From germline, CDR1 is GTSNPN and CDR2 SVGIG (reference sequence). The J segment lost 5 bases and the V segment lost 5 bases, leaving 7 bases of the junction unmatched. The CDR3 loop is CAWDLSGVETQYF. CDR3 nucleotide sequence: TGTGCCTGGGACCTTAGCGGGGTTGAGACCCAGTACTTC.

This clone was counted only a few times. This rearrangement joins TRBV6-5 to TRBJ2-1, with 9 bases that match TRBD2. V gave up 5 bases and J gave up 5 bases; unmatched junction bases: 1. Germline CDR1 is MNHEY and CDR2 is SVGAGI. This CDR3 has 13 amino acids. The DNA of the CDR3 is TGTGCCAGCAGTAGCGGGAGGAACAATGAGCAGTTCTTC. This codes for CASSSGRNNEQFF.

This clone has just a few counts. In DNA form, the CDR3 reads TGTGCCAGCTCACCATCATCAGAGCGGTCCATATTCGGCACCGGGGAGCTGTTTTTT. Encoded protein: CASSPSSERSIFGTGELFF. The chain joins TRBV18 to TRBJ2-2; a possible D gene is TRBD2 (5 bases). The CDR3 spans 19 residues. Germline CDR1 is KGHSH and CDR2 is LQKENI. Trimming shortened V by 2 bases and J by 4 bases, and 23 bases separated the two germline ends.

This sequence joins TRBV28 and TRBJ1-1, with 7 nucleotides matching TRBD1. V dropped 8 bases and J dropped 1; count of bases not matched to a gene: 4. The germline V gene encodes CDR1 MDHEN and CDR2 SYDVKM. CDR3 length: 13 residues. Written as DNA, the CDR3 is TGTGCCAGCGGACGGGACAGGAACACTGAAGCTTTCTTT. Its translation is CASGRDRNTEAFF.

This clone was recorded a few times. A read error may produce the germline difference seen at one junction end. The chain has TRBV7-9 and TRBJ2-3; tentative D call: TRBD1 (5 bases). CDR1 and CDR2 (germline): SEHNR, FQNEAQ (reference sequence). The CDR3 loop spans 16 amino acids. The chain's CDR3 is CACSPQYRTSTDTQYF. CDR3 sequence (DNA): TGTGCCTGCAGCCCCCAATACAGGACCAGCACAGATACGCAGTATTTT.

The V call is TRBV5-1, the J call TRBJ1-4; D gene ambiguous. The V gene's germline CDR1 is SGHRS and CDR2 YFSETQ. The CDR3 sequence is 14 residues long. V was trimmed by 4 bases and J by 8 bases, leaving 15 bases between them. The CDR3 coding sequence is TGCGCCAGCAGCCAACCCGGAGCCGGGGAAAAACTGTTTTTT. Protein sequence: CASSQPGAGEKLFF.

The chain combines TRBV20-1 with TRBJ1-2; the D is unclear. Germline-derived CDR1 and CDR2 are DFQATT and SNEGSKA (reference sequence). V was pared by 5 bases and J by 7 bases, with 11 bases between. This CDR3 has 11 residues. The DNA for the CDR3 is TGCAGTGCTCCCGGCTCGAGTGGCTACACCTTC. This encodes CSAPGSSGYTF.

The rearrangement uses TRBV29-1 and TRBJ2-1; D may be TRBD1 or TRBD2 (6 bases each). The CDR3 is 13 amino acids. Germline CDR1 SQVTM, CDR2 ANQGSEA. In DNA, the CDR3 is TGCAGGGCCAACGGGGGCGCCGGCAATGAGCAGTTCTTC. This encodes CRANGGAGNEQFF.

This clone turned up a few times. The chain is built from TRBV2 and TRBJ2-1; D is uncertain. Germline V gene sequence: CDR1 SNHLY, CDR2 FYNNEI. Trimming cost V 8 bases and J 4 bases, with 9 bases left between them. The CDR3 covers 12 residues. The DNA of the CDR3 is TGTGCCAGCGGAACCCGATACAATGAGCAGTTCTTC. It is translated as CASGTRYNEQFF.

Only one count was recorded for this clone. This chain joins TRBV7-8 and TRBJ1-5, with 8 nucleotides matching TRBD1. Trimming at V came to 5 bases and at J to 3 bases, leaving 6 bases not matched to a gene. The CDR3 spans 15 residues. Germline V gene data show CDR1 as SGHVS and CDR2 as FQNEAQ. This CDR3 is CASSTRTGLNQPQHF. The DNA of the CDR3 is TGTGCCAGCAGCACCCGGACAGGGCTCAATCAGCCCCAGCATTTT.

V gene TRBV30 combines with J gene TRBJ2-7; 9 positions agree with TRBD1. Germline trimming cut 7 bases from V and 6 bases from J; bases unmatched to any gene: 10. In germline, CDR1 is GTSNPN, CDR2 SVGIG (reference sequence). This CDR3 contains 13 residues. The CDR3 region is CASWTGTGREQYF. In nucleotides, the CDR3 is TGTGCCTCTTGGACCGGGACAGGGCGCGAGCAGTACTTC.

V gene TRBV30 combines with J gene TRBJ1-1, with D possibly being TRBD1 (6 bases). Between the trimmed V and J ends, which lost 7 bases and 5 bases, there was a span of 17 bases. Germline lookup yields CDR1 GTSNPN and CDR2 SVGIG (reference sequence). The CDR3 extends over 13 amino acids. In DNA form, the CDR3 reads TGTGCCTCACAAGGGGACACCGGGACTGAAGCTTTCTTT. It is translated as CASQGDTGTEAFF.

The CDR3 nucleotides are TGTGCCAGCAGCGTAGATCAGGGGGCCTACGAGCAGTACTTC. It is translated as CASSVDQGAYEQYF. The chain has TRBV9 and TRBJ2-7; 7 bases agree with TRBD1. Germline CDR1 is SGDLS and CDR2 is YYNGEE. CDR3 length: 14 residues. With V trimmed by 0 bases and J by 2 bases, 2 bases remained unmatched.

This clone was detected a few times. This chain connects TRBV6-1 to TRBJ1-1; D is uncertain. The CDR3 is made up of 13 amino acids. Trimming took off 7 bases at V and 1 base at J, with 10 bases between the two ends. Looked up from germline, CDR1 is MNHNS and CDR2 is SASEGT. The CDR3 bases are TGTGCCAGCATCGTAAGAACGAACACTGAAGCTTTCTTT. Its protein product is CASIVRTNTEAFF.

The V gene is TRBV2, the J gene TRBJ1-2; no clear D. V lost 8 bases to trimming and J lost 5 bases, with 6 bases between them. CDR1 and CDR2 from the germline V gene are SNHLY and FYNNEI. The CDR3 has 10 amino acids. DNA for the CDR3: TGTGCCAGCGGAGCATATGGCTACACCTTC. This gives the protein CASGAYGYTF.

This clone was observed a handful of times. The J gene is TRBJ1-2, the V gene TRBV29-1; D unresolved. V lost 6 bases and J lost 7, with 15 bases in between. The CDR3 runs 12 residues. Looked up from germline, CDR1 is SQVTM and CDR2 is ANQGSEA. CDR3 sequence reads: CSVDPEVGGYTF. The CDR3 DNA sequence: TGCAGCGTGGACCCAGAGGTGGGTGGCTACACCTTC.

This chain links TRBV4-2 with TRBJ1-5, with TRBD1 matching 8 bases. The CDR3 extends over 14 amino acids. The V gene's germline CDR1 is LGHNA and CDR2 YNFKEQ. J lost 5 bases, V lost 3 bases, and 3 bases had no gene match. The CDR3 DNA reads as TGTGCCAGCAGCCACGAACAGGGGGATCAGCCCCAGCATTTT. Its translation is CASSHEQGDQPQHF.

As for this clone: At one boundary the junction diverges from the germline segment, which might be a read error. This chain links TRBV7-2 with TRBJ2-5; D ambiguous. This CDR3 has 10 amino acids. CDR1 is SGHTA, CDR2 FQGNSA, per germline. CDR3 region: CASSQGTQYF. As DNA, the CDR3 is TGTGCCAGCAGCCAAGGGACCCAGTACTTC.

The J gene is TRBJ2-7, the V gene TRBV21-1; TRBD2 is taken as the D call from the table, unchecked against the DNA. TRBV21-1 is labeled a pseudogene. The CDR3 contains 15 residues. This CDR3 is CASSEVCSSKCEQYF. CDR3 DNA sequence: TGTGCCAGCAGCGAGGTCTGTTCCTCAAAATGTGAGCAGTACTTC.

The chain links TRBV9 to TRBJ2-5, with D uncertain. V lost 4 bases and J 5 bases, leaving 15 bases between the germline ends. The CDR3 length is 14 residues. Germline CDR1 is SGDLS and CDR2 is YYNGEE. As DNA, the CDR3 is TGTGCCAGCAGCCCTCGGACGGCTCACGAGACCCAGTACTTC. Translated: CASSPRTAHETQYF.

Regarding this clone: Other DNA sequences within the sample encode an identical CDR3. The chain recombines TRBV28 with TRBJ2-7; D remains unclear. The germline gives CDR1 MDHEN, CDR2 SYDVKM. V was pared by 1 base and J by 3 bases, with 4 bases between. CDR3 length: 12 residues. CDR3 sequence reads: CASSLLGYEQYF. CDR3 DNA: TGTGCCAGCAGTTTATTGGGCTACGAGCAGTACTTC.

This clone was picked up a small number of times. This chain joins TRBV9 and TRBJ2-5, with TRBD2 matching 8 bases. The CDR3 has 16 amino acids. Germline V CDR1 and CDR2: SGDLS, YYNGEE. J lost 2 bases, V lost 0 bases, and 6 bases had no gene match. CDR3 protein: CASSVGPSGPQETQYF. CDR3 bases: TGTGCCAGCAGCGTAGGGCCTAGCGGGCCACAAGAGACCCAGTACTTC.

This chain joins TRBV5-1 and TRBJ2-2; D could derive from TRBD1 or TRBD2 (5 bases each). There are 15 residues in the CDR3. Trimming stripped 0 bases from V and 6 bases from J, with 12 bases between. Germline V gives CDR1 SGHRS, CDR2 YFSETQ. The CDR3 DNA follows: TGCGCCAGCAGCTTGGAGAGGGGTCGCGCCGGGGAGCTGTTTTTT. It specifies CASSLERGRAGELFF.

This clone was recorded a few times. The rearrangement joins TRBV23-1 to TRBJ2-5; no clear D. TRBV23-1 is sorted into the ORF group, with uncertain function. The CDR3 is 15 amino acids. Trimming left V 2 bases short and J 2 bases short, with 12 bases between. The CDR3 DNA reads TGCGCCAGCAGTCAACCGGGTTGGCAGCAAGAGACCCAGTACTTC. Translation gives CASSQPGWQQETQYF.

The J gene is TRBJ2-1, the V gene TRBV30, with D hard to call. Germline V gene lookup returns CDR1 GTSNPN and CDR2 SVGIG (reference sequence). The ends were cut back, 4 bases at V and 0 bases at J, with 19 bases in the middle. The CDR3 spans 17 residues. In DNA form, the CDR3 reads TGTGCCTGGAATCCACTCAATTTACCTAGCTCCTACAATGAGCAGTTCTTC. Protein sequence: CAWNPLNLPSSYNEQFF.

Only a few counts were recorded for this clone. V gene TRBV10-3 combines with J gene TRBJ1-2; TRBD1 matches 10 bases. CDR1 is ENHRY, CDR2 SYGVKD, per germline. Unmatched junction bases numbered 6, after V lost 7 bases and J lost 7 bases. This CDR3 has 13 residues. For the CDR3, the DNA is TGTGCCATCAACGCGGACAGGGGGGTTGGCTACACCTTC. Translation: CAINADRGVGYTF.

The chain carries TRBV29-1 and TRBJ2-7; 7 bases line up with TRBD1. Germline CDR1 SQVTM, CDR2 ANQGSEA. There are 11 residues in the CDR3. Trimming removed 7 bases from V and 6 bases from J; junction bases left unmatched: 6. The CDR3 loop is CSAYRGGEQYF. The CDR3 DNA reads TGCAGCGCTTACAGGGGCGGCGAGCAGTACTTC.

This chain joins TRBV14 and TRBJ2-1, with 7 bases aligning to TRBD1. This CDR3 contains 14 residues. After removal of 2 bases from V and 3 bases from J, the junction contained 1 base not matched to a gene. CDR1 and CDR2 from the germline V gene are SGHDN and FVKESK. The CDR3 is CASSQRDSYNEQFF. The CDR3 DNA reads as TGTGCCAGCAGCCAAAGGGACAGCTACAATGAGCAGTTCTTC.

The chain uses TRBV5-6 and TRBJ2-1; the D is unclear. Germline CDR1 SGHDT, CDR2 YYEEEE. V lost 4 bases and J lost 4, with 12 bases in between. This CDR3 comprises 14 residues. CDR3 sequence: CASSPGYWYNEQFF. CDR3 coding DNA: TGTGCCAGCAGCCCCGGGTATTGGTACAATGAGCAGTTCTTC.